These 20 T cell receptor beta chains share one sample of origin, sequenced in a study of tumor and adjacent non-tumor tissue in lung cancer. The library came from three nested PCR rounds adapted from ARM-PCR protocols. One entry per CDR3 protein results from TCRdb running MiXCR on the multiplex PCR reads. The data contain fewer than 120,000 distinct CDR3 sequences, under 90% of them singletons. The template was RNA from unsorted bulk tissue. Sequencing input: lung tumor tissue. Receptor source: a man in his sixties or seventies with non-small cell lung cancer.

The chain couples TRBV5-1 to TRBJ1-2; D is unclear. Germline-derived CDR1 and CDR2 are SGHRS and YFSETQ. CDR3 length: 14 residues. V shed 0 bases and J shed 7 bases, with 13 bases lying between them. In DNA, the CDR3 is TGCGCCAGCAGCTTGGTGGGAGATACGGTTGGCTACACCTTC. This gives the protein CASSLVGDTVGYTF.

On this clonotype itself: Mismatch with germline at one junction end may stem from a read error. Written as DNA, the CDR3 is TGTGACAGCGGGCACTCTGGGACCAACGTCCTGACTTTC. Its translation: CDSGHSGTNVLTF. V gene TRBV6-1 combines with J gene TRBJ2-6; a weak D match, TRBD2 (6 bases). Germline assignment: CDR1 MNHNS and CDR2 SASEGT. This CDR3 is built from 13 residues.

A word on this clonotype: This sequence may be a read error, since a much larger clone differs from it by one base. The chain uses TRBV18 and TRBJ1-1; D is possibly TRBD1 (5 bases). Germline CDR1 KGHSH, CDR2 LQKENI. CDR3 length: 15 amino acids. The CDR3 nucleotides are TGTGTCAGCTCACCACGGGGGTACCGGAACACTGAAGCTTTCTTT. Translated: CVSSPRGYRNTEAFF.

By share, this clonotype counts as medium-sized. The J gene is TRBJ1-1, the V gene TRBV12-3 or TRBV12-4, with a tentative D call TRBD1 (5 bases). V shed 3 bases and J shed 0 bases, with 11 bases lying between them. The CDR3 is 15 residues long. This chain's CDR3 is CASSLGRGMNTEAFF. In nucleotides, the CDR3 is TGTGCCAGCAGTTTGGGGAGGGGCATGAACACTGAAGCTTTCTTT.

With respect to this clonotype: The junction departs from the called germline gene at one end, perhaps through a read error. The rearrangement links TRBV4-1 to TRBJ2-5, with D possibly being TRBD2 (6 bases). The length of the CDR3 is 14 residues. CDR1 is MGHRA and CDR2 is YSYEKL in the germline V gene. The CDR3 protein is CASSQEWGEETRYF. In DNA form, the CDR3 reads TGCGCCAGCAGCCAAGAGTGGGGGGAAGAGACCCGGTACTTT.

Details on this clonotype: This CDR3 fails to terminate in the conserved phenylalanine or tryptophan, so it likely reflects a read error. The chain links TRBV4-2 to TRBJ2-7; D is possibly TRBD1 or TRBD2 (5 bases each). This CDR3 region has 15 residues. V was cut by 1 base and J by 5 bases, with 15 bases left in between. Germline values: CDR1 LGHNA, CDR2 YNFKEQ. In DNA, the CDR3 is TGTGCCAGCAGCCAAGCTGCCCTAGTGGGGGACGAGCAGTACCTC. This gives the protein CASSQAALVGDEQYL.

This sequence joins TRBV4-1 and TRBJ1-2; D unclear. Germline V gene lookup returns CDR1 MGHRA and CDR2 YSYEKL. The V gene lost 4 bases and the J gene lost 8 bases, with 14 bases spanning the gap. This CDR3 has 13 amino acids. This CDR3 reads CASSLNKGRGYTF. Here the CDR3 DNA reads TGCGCCAGCAGCCTAAACAAGGGCAGAGGCTACACCTTC.

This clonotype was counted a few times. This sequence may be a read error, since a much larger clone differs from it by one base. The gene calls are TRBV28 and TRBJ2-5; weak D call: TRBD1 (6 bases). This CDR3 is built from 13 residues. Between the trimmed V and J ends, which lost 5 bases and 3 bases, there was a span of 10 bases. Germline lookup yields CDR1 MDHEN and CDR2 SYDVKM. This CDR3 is CASSQGTKETQYF. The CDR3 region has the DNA TGTGCCAGCAGTCAAGGGACAAAAGAGACCCAGTACTTC.

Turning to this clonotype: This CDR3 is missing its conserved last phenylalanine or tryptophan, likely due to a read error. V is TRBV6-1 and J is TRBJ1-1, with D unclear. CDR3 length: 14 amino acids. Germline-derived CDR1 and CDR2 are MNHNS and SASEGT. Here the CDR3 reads CASTEARRHTDAFL. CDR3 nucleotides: TGTGCAAGCACCGAAGCTCGGCGGCACACTGATGCTTTCTTA.

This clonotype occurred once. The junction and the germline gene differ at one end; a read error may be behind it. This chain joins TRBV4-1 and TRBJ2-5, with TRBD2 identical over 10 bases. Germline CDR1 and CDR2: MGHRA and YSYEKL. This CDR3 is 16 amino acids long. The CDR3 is CAISRLGLANQETQFF. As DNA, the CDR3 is TGCGCCATCAGCCGCTTGGGACTAGCGAATCAAGAGACCCAATTCTTC.

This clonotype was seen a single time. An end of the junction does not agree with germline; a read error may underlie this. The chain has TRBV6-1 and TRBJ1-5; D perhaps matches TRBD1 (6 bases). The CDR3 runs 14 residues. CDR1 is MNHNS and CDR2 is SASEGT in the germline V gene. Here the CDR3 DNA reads TGTGCCAGCAATCTACAGGGTAACAATCAGCCACAGCAGTTT. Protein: CASNLQGNNQPQQF.

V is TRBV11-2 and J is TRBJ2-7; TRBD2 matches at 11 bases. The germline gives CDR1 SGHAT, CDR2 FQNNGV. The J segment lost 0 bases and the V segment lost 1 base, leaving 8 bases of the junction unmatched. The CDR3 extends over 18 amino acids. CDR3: CASSLVEFSGRASYEQYF. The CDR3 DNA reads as TGTGCCAGCAGCTTAGTCGAGTTTAGCGGGAGGGCCTCCTACGAGCAGTACTTC.

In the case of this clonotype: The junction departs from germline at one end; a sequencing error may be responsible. CDR3 in amino acids: CANSRTGGNSPLHF. The DNA for the CDR3 is TGTGCCAACAGCCGAACAGGGGGCAATTCACCCCTTCACTTT. J is TRBJ1-6 and V is TRBV14, with 9 bases aligning to TRBD1. In germline, CDR1 is SGHDN, CDR2 FVKESK. The CDR3 contains 14 residues.

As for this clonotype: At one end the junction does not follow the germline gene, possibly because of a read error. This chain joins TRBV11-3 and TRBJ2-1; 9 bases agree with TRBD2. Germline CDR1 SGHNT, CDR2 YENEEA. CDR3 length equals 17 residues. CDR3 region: CGSSLLGSSGGYNEQFF. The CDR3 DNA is TGTGGCAGCAGCCTCCTAGGGAGTAGCGGGGGCTACAATGAGCAGTTTTTC.

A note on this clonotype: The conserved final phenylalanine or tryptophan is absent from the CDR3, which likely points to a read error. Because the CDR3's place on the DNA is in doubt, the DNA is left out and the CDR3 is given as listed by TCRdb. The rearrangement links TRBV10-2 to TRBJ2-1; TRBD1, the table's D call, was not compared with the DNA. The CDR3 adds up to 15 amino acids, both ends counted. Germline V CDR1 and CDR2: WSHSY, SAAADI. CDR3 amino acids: CASRFPGPSFRVQFS.

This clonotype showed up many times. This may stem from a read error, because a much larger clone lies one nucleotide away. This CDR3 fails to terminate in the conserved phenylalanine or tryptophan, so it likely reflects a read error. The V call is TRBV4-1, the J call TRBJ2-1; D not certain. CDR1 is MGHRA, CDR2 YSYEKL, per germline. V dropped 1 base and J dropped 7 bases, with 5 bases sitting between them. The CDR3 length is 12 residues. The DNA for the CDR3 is TGCGCCAGCAGCCAAGTGGGTAATGAGCAGTTCCTC. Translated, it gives CASSQVGNEQFL.

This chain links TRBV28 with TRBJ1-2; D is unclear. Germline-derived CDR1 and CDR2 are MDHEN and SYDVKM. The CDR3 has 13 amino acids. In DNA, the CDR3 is TGTGACACCAAAAACAAGGTCTTCCCTTGGGACACCTTC. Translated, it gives CDTKNKVFPWDTF.

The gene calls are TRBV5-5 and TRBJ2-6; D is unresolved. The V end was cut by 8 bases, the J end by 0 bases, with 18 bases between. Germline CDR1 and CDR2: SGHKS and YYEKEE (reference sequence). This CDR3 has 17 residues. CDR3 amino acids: CASSLAGRFSGANVLTF. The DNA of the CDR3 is TGTGCCAGTAGCCTGGCCGGTAGATTCTCTGGGGCCAACGTCCTGACTTTC.

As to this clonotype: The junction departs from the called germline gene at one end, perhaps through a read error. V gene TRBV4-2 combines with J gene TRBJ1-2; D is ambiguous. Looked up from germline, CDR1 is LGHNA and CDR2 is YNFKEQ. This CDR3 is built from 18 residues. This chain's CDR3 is CASSQEPGLGPSNYGYTF. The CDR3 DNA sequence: TGTGCCAGCAGTCAAGAACCGGGCCTAGGACCGTCTAACTATGGCTACACCTTC.

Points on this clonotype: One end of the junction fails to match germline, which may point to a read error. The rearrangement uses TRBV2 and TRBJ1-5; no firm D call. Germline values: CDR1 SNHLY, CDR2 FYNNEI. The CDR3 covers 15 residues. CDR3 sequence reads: CASSEASLRAQPQHF. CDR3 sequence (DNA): TGTGCCAGCAGTGAGGCGTCACTTCGGGCTCAGCCCCAACATTTT.